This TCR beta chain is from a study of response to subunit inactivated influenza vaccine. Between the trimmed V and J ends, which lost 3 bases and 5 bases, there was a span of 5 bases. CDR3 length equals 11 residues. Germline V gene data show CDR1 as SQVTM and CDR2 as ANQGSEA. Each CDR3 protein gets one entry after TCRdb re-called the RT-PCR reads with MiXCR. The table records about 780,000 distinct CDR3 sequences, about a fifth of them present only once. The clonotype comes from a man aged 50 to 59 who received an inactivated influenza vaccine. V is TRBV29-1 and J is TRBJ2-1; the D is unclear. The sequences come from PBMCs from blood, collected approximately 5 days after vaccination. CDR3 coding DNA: TGCAGCGTTGAGACAAACAATGAGCAGTTCTTC. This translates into CSVETNNEQFF.